The T cell receptor (beta chain) under discussion was sequenced for a study of cytomegalovirus exposure and HLA in healthy donors. Study in general: There were 75 million to 95 million unique TCRs (from HLA-typed donors) in an early data release. Study-level points and caveats: It was only CMV serostatus that was available as immune exposure information. Reported results showed that the classifier diagnosed cytomegalovirus status with high specificity and sensitivity. For most TCR beta V segments, an earlier analysis put the productive rate at about 87% or about 30% of the time.

Germline V gene data show CDR1 as LNHDA and CDR2 as SQIVND (reference sequence). The CDR3 is 15 amino acids. V lost 3 bases and J lost 4, with 13 bases in between. Both 60 Vbeta primers and 13 Jbeta primers went into the PCR. Sequencing used immunoSEQ multiplex PCR; TCRdb keeps in-frame clones, though not all of them. The table shows approximately 110,000 clones, with 73% occurring only once. This clone has a single count. The antigen remains undetermined. The J gene is TRBJ1-3, the V gene TRBV19; D is possibly TRBD1 (6 bases). The TCR originated in a woman in her forties in good health and CMV-seronegative. The source material was PBMCs. CDR3 region: CASSIGQNRGNTIYF. CDR3 coding DNA: TGTGCCAGTAGTATCGGACAGAATAGAGGAAACACCATATATTTT.